Sequencing of this T cell receptor (beta chain) was carried out in a study of cytomegalovirus exposure and HLA in healthy donors. The CDR3 is 15 residues long. Germline V gene sequence: CDR1 MNHEY, CDR2 SVGAGI. The junction had 5 bases not matched to a gene; V was cut back by 4 bases and J by 3 bases. Both 60 Vbeta primers and 13 Jbeta primers went into the PCR. Clones were read by immunoSEQ multiplex PCR, and TCRdb kept only the in-frame ones, dropping some. The sample lists under 200,000 clones, 80% to 90% seen once, with about 1.9% in the top ten. The chain joins TRBV6-5 to TRBJ2-1; 8 bases are a match to TRBD2. The sequencing input was PBMCs. This TCR was recovered from a woman younger than 30 in good health and CMV-seronegative. DNA for the CDR3: TGTGCCAGCAGTTCCTCAGCGGGGGTCTACAATGAGCAGTTCTTC. As protein: CASSSSAGVYNEQFF.